These 25 T cell receptor beta chains were sequenced from one sample in a study of identical twins. Each CDR3 protein is one row after TCRdb ran MiXCR on the 5' RACE reads. The table shows 1.5 million to 2 million distinct CDR3 sequences, with about 30% occurring only once. The sequencing input was cord blood. The receptor set was obtained from a newborn girl in good health.

This clonotype was recorded many times. The junction and the germline gene differ at one end; a read error may be behind it. V is TRBV4-1 and J is TRBJ1-5; 8 nucleotides align to TRBD1. The CDR3 covers 14 residues. Germline CDR1 and CDR2: MGHRA and YSYEKL. CDR3 coding DNA: TGTGCCAGCAGCCGGACAGGGAGCAATCAGCCCCAGCATTTT. Its translation is CASSRTGSNQPQHF.

This clonotype showed up just a few times. The rearrangement joins TRBV7-2 to TRBJ1-1, with 9 bases lining up with TRBD1. The V gene's germline CDR1 is SGHTA and CDR2 FQGNSA. V shed 3 bases and J 1 base; nucleotides not matched to a gene: 3. The length of the CDR3 is 15 residues. This CDR3 is CASSLDRGGNTEAFF. The CDR3 bases are TGTGCCAGCAGCTTGGACAGGGGCGGGAACACTGAAGCTTTCTTT.

V usage is TRBV9 and J usage is TRBJ2-3, with D unresolved. Germline CDR1 and CDR2: SGDLS and YYNGEE. This CDR3 has 13 residues. V was clipped by 3 bases and J by 4 bases, with 9 bases between them. DNA of the CDR3: TGTGCCAGCAGCGCAAGGGTTGCAGATACGCAGTATTTT. Translated, it gives CASSARVADTQYF.

About this clonotype itself: A much larger clone lies one base from this, so it may be a read error. This chain uses TRBV6-5 with TRBJ2-1, with D maybe TRBD1 (6 bases). The germline V and J ends were trimmed by 6 bases and 8 bases, with 17 bases remaining between them. This CDR3 has 14 amino acids. Germline V gene lookup returns CDR1 MNHEY and CDR2 SVGAGI. The CDR3 DNA sequence: TGTGCCAGCAGGGTATACAGGGAAGTGGATGAGCAGTTCTTC. Protein product: CASRVYREVDEQFF.

The chain recombines TRBV7-9 with TRBJ2-1, with 12 bases that match TRBD2. V lost 4 bases to trimming and J lost 4 bases; unmatched junction nucleotides: 11. CDR1 is SEHNR and CDR2 is FQNEAQ in the germline V gene (reference sequence). The CDR3 covers 18 residues. CDR3 nucleotides: TGTGCCAGCAGCTACGGGACTAGCGGGCGCTTGGTTTACAATGAGCAGTTCTTC. As protein: CASSYGTSGRLVYNEQFF.

The chain joins TRBV4-2 to TRBJ2-3; 11 bases line up with TRBD2. The J segment lost 5 bases and the V segment lost 0 bases, leaving 4 bases of the junction unmatched. From germline, CDR1 is LGHNA and CDR2 YNFKEQ. There are 16 residues in the CDR3. The DNA for the CDR3 is TGTGCCAGCAGCCAAGATGCGCTAGCGGGGGGAGATACGCAGTATTTT. Translation: CASSQDALAGGDTQYF.

This clonotype came up a few times. The genes are TRBV7-6 and TRBJ1-2; no clear D gene. The CDR3 extends over 14 amino acids. The V and J ends lost 0 bases and 0 bases respectively, with 5 bases between them. Germline values: CDR1 SGHVS, CDR2 FNYEAQ. CDR3 nucleotide sequence: TGTGCCAGCAGCTTAGCGCACACTAACTATGGCTACACCTTC. Translating gives CASSLAHTNYGYTF.

This clonotype has just a few counts. The V and J genes are TRBV11-2 and TRBJ2-5; weak D call: TRBD2 (5 bases). Deletions cut 1 base from V and 5 bases from J, with 17 bases between. Per the germline V gene, CDR1 is SGHAT and CDR2 is FQNNGV. There are 16 residues in the CDR3. CDR3 amino acids: CASSLGSSLQHETQYF. CDR3 nucleotides: TGTGCCAGCAGCTTAGGTTCTAGCCTTCAACACGAGACCCAGTACTTC.

This clonotype showed up just a few times. The chain uses TRBV7-2 and TRBJ1-2; D gene uncertain. Germline lookup yields CDR1 SGHTA and CDR2 FQGNSA. The CDR3 contains 16 residues. Trimming shortened V by 1 base and J by 8 bases, and 20 bases separated the two germline ends. The CDR3 region has the DNA TGTGCCAGCAGCTTAGATCTTCGGGGAACGTCAAAGGGCTACACCTTC. Its translation: CASSLDLRGTSKGYTF.

This clonotype has just a few counts. The V gene is TRBV5-1, the J gene TRBJ2-3; 8 bases fit TRBD1. CDR3 length equals 14 residues. The trim removed 4 bases at V and 6 bases at J, leaving 7 bases unmatched. Germline V gene data show CDR1 as SGHRS and CDR2 as YFSETQ. CDR3 in amino acids: CASSLKDRADTQYF. The CDR3 DNA reads as TGCGCCAGCAGCCTGAAGGACAGGGCGGATACGCAGTATTTT. Based on the CDR3 plus reference TRBV5-1 and TRBJ2-3, the full variable domain is KAGVTQTPRYLIKTRGQQVTLSCSPISGHRSVSWYQQTPGQGLQFLFEYFSETQRNKGNFPGRFSGRQFSNSRSEMNVSTLELGDSALYLCASSLKDRADTQYFGPGTRLTVL.

This chain links TRBV4-1 with TRBJ2-1, with D perhaps matching TRBD2 (6 bases). The J call may be mistaken, given a closer DNA end match to TRBJ2-7. The germline CDR1 and CDR2 sequences are MGHRA and YSYEKL. The CDR3 has 18 residues. The CDR3 DNA is TGCGCCAGCAGCCAAGATAAGGGAACTAGCAGGCCCTACAATGAGCAGTACTTC. Residues: CASSQDKGTSRPYNEQYF.

Ten or more counts support this clonotype. The chain uses TRBV7-8 and TRBJ1-1; D call uncertain. Trimming pared 3 bases from V and 0 bases from J, leaving 5 bases between. Germline loops: CDR1 SGHVS, CDR2 FQNEAQ. This CDR3 contains 13 residues. The CDR3 protein is CASSFAVNTEAFF. CDR3 nucleotides: TGTGCCAGCAGCTTTGCAGTGAACACTGAAGCTTTCTTT.

This clonotype was seen a few times. J is TRBJ2-7 and V is TRBV7-2, with 9 bases aligning to TRBD1. The CDR3 extends over 17 amino acids. V gave up 1 base and J gave up 7 bases; unmatched junction bases: 14. The V gene's germline CDR1 is SGHTA and CDR2 FQGNSA. The CDR3 bases are TGTGCCAGCAGCTTAGGGGGAACAGGGGGCCTTCGTTGGGAGCAGTACTTC. It codes for CASSLGGTGGLRWEQYF. The variable domain in full, completed from reference TRBV7-2 and TRBJ2-7, reads GAGVSQSPSNKVTEKGKDVELRCDPISGHTALYWYRQSLGQGLEFLIYFQGNSAPDKSGLPSDRFSAERTGGSVSTLTIQRTQQEDSAVYLCASSLGGTGGLRWEQYFGPGTRLTVT.

This clonotype showed up just a few times. The CDR3 coding sequence is TGCGCCAGCAGCTTGGACGGGAGGATCAGGGAGACCCAGTACTTC. Its protein product is CASSLDGRIRETQYF. The rearrangement uses TRBV5-1 and TRBJ2-5, with 7 nucleotides matching TRBD2. Germline V CDR1 and CDR2: SGHRS, YFSETQ. The V segment lost 0 bases and the J segment 5 bases; nucleotides outside the gene matches: 7. The CDR3 is made up of 15 amino acids.

This clonotype appeared a single time. This rearrangement joins TRBV29-1 to TRBJ2-1, with D maybe TRBD1 (5 bases). The CDR3 loop spans 14 amino acids. V was trimmed by 3 bases and J by 10 bases, leaving 19 bases between them. Per the germline V gene, CDR1 is SQVTM and CDR2 is ANQGSEA. The CDR3 DNA follows: TGCAGCGTTGACTCAGGGCCCAGCTCCTACGAGCAGTTCTTC. Amino acids: CSVDSGPSSYEQFF.

V gene TRBV28 combines with J gene TRBJ1-1; 10 nucleotides align to TRBD1. V lost 6 bases and J lost 1; bases outside the gene matches: 8. Germline V gene lookup returns CDR1 MDHEN and CDR2 SYDVKM. The CDR3 is made up of 16 amino acids. The DNA for the CDR3 is TGTGCCAGCAGACTCGACAGGGGGCTAGAGAACACTGAAGCTTTCTTT. Residues: CASRLDRGLENTEAFF.

DNA for the CDR3: TGTGCCAGCAGCTTAACGGGGGTCCCCTACGTGCAGTACTTC. This translates into CASSLTGVPYVQYF. V is TRBV7-2 and J is TRBJ2-5; the D gene is possibly TRBD2 (6 bases). CDR1 and CDR2 from the germline V gene are SGHTA and FQGNSA. The CDR3 is 14 residues long. The germline V and J ends were trimmed by 2 bases and 11 bases, with 18 bases remaining between them.

This clonotype came up many times. V and J are TRBV20-1 and TRBJ1-4; maybe TRBD1 (5 bases). CDR1 is DFQATT, CDR2 SNEGSKA, per germline (reference sequence). The CDR3 has 12 amino acids. Trimming left V 3 bases short and J 5 bases short, with 7 bases between. In nucleotides, the CDR3 is TGCAGTGCTAGGGACAAAAATGAAAAACTGTTTTTT. It specifies CSARDKNEKLFF.

The genes are TRBV29-1 and TRBJ2-3; D uncertain. The CDR3 spans 13 residues. Germline CDR1 and CDR2: SQVTM and ANQGSEA. Trimming took 4 bases from V and 2 from J, leaving 10 bases between them. CDR3 DNA: TGCAGCGTTGTCCTCCGGATCACAGATACGCAGTATTTT. This gives the protein CSVVLRITDTQYF.

This chain connects TRBV28 to TRBJ2-7, with 9 bases fitting TRBD1. The CDR3 totals 16 residues. J was trimmed by 2 bases and V by 5 bases; bases with no gene match: 10. Germline assignment: CDR1 MDHEN and CDR2 SYDVKM. The CDR3 loop is CASSPGDRELTYEQYF. CDR3 sequence (DNA): TGTGCCAGCAGTCCCGGGGACAGGGAGTTAACCTACGAGCAGTACTTC.

This chain connects TRBV27 to TRBJ1-6; TRBD1 matches at 8 bases. The V gene end was trimmed by 5 bases and the J gene end by 0 bases; junction bases not matched to a gene: 6. The CDR3 loop spans 17 amino acids. Germline values: CDR1 MNHEY, CDR2 SMNVEV (reference sequence). CDR3 amino acids: CASSDRDRSSYNSPLHF. The CDR3 DNA reads as TGTGCCAGCAGTGACCGGGACAGGAGCTCCTATAATTCACCCCTCCACTTT.

V usage is TRBV18 and J usage is TRBJ2-5; D call uncertain. TRBJ2-7 explains the end of the DNA better; the J call may be wrong. Germline V gene sequence: CDR1 KGHSH, CDR2 LQKENI. There are 14 residues in the CDR3. CDR3 region: CASSPAQSGYEQYF. CDR3 in DNA: TGTGCCAGCTCACCGGCCCAGTCGGGCTACGAGCAGTACTTC.

Notes on this clonotype: A single base separates this from a much larger clone, so it may be a read error. The chain has TRBV4-2 and TRBJ2-1, with D unclear. Trimming took off 0 bases at V and 10 bases at J, with 7 bases between the two ends. The CDR3 contains 12 residues. Germline-derived CDR1 and CDR2 are LGHNA and YNFKEQ. Here the CDR3 DNA reads TGTGCCAGCAGCCAAGATAAGAGCGAGCAGTTCTTC. It is translated as CASSQDKSEQFF.

This clonotype occurred a few times. The CDR3 DNA follows: TGCGCCAGCAGCCCAGGACGGAGGGAAGAGACCCAGTACTTC. Protein product: CASSPGRREETQYF. The J gene is TRBJ2-7, the V gene TRBV5-1; maybe TRBD2 (6 bases). The end of the DNA aligns better with TRBJ2-5, so the J call may be wrong. This CDR3 comprises 14 residues. Germline lookup yields CDR1 SGHRS and CDR2 YFSETQ.

V and J are TRBV12-3 or TRBV12-4 and TRBJ1-5; D gene unclear. The CDR3 extends over 15 amino acids. V lost 6 bases and J 0 bases, leaving 12 bases between the germline ends. CDR3 bases: TGTGCCAGCAGCCCCGTCAGCTATAGCAATCAGCCCCAGCATTTT. Its protein product is CASSPVSYSNQPQHF.